One T cell receptor (beta chain) is described in this entry. Its antigen remains unknown. The data originate from a study of T cells after posttransplantation cyclophosphamide. Findings of the study overall: Blood and skin or GI T cell repertoires showed limited TRB overlap. Recipient CMV seropositivity and CMV reactivation strongly tracked TRB clonality.

Profiling relied on immunoSEQ multiplex PCR, and the TCRdb table lists in-frame clones only, not all of them. The sample includes about 6,500 clones, more than 65% seen only once; the top ten take around 22%. A marrow graft followed busulfan-fludarabine conditioning, with cyclophosphamide on days +3 and +4. This CDR3 is built from 16 residues. Per germline, CDR1 MNHEY and CDR2 SMNVEV (reference sequence). The trim removed 4 bases at V and 7 bases at J, leaving 8 bases unmatched. The material sequenced was PBMCs, taken approximately 1,500 days after allogeneic stem cell transplant with posttransplant cyclophosphamide. The sequence came from a young adult male patient who received an allogeneic stem cell transplant from a related donor, was CMV-positive, and had acute GVHD only. Some T cells may arise from the graft donor. The chain recombines TRBV27 with TRBJ1-6, with 9 bases lining up with TRBD1. The CDR3 reads CASSSPTGGMNSPLHF. In DNA, the CDR3 is TGTGCCAGCAGTTCCCCGACAGGGGGAATGAATTCACCCCTCCACTTT.